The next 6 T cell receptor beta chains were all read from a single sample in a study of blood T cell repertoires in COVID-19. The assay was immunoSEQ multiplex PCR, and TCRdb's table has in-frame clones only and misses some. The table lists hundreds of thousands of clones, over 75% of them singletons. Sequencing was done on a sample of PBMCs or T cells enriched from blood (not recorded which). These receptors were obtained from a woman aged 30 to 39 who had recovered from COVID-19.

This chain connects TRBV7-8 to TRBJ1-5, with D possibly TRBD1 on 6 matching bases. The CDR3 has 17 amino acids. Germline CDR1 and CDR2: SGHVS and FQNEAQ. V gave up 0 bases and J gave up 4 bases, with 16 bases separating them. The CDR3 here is CASSLALAGAGNQPQHF. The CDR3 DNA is TGTGCCAGCAGCTTAGCGTTAGCAGGGGCAGGGAATCAGCCCCAGCATTTT.

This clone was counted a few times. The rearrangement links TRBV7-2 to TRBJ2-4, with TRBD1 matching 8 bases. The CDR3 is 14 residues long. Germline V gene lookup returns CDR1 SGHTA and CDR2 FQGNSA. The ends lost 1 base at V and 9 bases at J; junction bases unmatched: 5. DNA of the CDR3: TGTGCCAGCAGCTTAGGGCAGGGGGCTGTCATTCAGTACTTC. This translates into CASSLGQGAVIQYF. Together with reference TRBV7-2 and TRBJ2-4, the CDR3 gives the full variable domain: GAGVSQSPSNKVTEKGKDVELRCDPISGHTALYWYRQSLGQGLEFLIYFQGNSAPDKSGLPSDRFSAERTGGSVSTLTIQRTQQEDSAVYLCASSLGQGAVIQYFGAGTRLSVL.

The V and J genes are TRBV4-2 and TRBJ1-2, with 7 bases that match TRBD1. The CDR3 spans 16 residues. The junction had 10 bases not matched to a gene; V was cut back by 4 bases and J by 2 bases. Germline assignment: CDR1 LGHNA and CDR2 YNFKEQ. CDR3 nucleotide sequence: TGTGCCAGCAGCCCCCCGACAGGGAATCCCAACTATGGCTACACCTTC. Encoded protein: CASSPPTGNPNYGYTF.

This chain's CDR3 is CASSLYSPTNEKLFF. CDR3 nucleotides: TGTGCCAGCAGTTTATATTCCCCTACTAATGAAAAACTGTTTTTT. The chain is built from TRBV28 and TRBJ1-4; D is undetermined. CDR1 is MDHEN and CDR2 is SYDVKM in the germline V gene. Between the trimmed V and J ends, which lost 1 base and 2 bases, there was a span of 8 bases. The CDR3 length is 15 residues.

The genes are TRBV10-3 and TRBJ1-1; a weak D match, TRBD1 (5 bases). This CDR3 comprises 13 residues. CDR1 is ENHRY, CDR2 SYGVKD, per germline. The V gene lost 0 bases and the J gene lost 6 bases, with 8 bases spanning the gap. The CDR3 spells CAISESSGPEAFF. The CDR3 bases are TGTGCCATCAGTGAGTCATCAGGGCCTGAAGCTTTCTTT.

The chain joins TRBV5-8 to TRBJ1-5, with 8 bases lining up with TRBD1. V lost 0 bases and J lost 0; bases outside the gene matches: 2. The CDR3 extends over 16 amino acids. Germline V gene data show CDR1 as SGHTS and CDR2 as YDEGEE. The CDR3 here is CASSLGTGYSNQPQHF. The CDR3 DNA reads TGTGCCAGCAGCTTGGGGACAGGGTATAGCAATCAGCCCCAGCATTTT.